The 11 T cell receptor beta chains presented below share a single source sample, sequenced in a study of T cells in Graves' hyperthyroidism and ophthalmopathy. Amplification yielded TCR beta CDR3 regions, with RNA transcripts as the source. The HTBI primer set drove a first-round RT-PCR of the TCR CDR3. TCRdb recomputed calls from the multiplex PCR reads with MiXCR, one row per CDR3 protein. The table shows some 380,000 distinct CDR3 sequences, with approximately 13% occurring only once. Sequenced: blood. These receptors all stem from a man aged 30 to 39 with Graves' hyperthyroidism that later progressed to Graves' ophthalmopathy.

The chain uses TRBV6-1 and TRBJ2-3; TRBD1 is a possible D gene (7 bases). Trimming took 3 bases from V and 2 from J, leaving 12 bases between them. The germline CDR1 and CDR2 sequences are MNHNS and SASEGT. The CDR3 consists of 15 residues. The CDR3 loop reads CASSDRGDTTDTQYF. For the CDR3, the DNA is TGTGCCAGCAGTGACAGGGGGGACACCACAGATACGCAGTATTTT.

The J gene is TRBJ1-4, the V gene TRBV4-1; D is perhaps TRBD1 (5 bases). Between the trimmed V and J ends, which lost 1 base and 7 bases, there was a span of 10 bases. The length of the CDR3 is 14 residues. Per germline, CDR1 MGHRA and CDR2 YSYEKL. The DNA for the CDR3 is TGCGCCAGCAGCCAAGGAACAAGGGGTGAAAAACTGTTTTTT. Encoded protein: CASSQGTRGEKLFF.

This clonotype was detected many times. The rearrangement links TRBV11-3 to TRBJ2-5; D is uncertain. CDR3 length: 13 amino acids. The V gene's germline CDR1 is SGHNT and CDR2 YENEEA. Trimming removed 3 bases from V and 3 bases from J, with 8 bases in between. The CDR3 loop reads CASSLYGEETQYF. For the CDR3, the DNA is TGTGCCAGCAGCTTGTACGGTGAAGAGACCCAGTACTTC.

This clonotype came up a few times. The CDR3 is CASSSRQGAAGNTIYF. The CDR3 nucleotides read TGTGCCAGCAGCTCCCGACAGGGGGCTGCTGGAAACACCATATATTTT. The chain has TRBV5-8 and TRBJ1-3, with 10 bases fitting TRBD1. The ends lost 3 bases at V and 2 bases at J; junction bases unmatched: 5. Looked up from germline, CDR1 is SGHTS and CDR2 is YDEGEE. The CDR3 spans 16 residues.

This clonotype was counted a few times. The J gene is TRBJ2-2, the V gene TRBV7-2; D gene uncertain. Per the germline V gene, CDR1 is SGHTA and CDR2 is FQGNSA. V lost 5 bases and J lost 2, with 9 bases in between. This CDR3 comprises 14 residues. The CDR3 DNA reads as TGTGCCAGCAGCGTATGGGATAACACCGGGGAGCTGTTTTTT. Translation: CASSVWDNTGELFF.

The chain has TRBV19 and TRBJ1-1; 8 bases are shared with TRBD1. Germline-derived CDR1 and CDR2 are LNHDA and SQIVND (reference sequence). Trimming took 6 bases from V and 1 from J; bases not matched to a gene: 7. The length of the CDR3 is 15 residues. CDR3 coding DNA: TGTGCCAGTAGGGACAGGGTATCGACGAACACTGAAGCTTTCTTT. This codes for CASRDRVSTNTEAFF. Based on the CDR3 plus reference TRBV19 and TRBJ1-1, the full variable domain is DGGITQSPKYLFRKEGQNVTLSCEQNLNHDAMYWYRQDPGQGLRLIYYSQIVNDFQKGDIAEGYSVSREKKESFPLTVTSAQKNPTAFYLCASRDRVSTNTEAFFGQGTRLTVV.

The chain employs TRBV12-3 or TRBV12-4 and TRBJ1-4; unclear D gene. Trimming took 9 bases from V and 1 from J, leaving 12 bases between them. The CDR3 covers 14 residues. The CDR3 sequence is CASSATGTNEKLFF. In DNA, the CDR3 is TGTGCCAGTTCCGCGACGGGAACTAATGAAAAACTGTTTTTT.

In its sample, this clonotype was seen many times. The chain has TRBV2 and TRBJ2-4, with 7 bases fitting TRBD1. The length of the CDR3 is 12 residues. Germline CDR1 reads SNHLY; CDR2 reads FYNNEI. V dropped 5 bases and J dropped 8; count of bases not matched to a gene: 3. Here the CDR3 reads CASSYRGYIQYF. The CDR3 DNA sequence: TGTGCCAGCAGTTACAGGGGTTACATTCAGTACTTC.

This clonotype has just a few counts. The chain joins TRBV27 to TRBJ2-5, with D uncertain. Trimming cost V 3 bases and J 1 base, with 9 bases left between them. Germline-derived CDR1 and CDR2 are MNHEY and SMNVEV (reference sequence). This CDR3 spans 14 amino acids. CDR3 DNA: TGTGCCAGCAGTTTCAAAGGGCCCCAAGAGACCCAGTACTTC. Its protein product is CASSFKGPQETQYF.

This clonotype was seen ten or more times. The chain couples TRBV27 to TRBJ1-6; 10 bases are a match to TRBD1. V trimming: 3 bases; J trimming: 10 bases; junction bases outside the gene matches: 12. The CDR3 runs 17 residues. Looked up from germline, CDR1 is MNHEY and CDR2 is SMNVEV (reference sequence). As DNA, the CDR3 is TGTGCCAGCAGTTTTTTAGGCTTTGGGACAGGGGCCTCACCCCTCCACTTT. This translates into CASSFLGFGTGASPLHF.

The chain employs TRBV6-1 and TRBJ2-3; possibly TRBD1 for D (6 bases). With 4 bases removed from V and 0 bases from J, the gap between germline ends came to 11 bases. Per germline, CDR1 MNHNS and CDR2 SASEGT. This CDR3 contains 15 residues. The CDR3 loop reads CASSVRGPSTDTQYF. DNA for the CDR3: TGTGCCAGCAGTGTCAGGGGCCCTAGCACAGATACGCAGTATTTT.